The clone carrying this T cell receptor (beta chain) was recorded at least ten times. Its antigen is unknown. Ophthalmopathy patients showed a Clinical Activity Score of at least 3, NOSPECS grade of at least 4 and duration under 3 months. Clinical symptoms, serum thyroxine and TRAb, thyroid ultrasound and orbital computed tomography were used for the diagnoses. The data are from a study of T cells in Graves' hyperthyroidism and ophthalmopathy. Overall study: Peripheral blood was collected at initial diagnosis, before any treatment. Study-wide results and caveats: Also found in blood were most expanded thyroid clonotypes above 0.001.

TCR beta CDR3 regions were amplified from RNA transcripts. The HTBI primer set served for first-round RT-PCR of the TCR CDR3. TCRdb processed the multiplex PCR reads anew with MiXCR; each CDR3 protein has one entry. This table holds 500,000 to 650,000 distinct CDR3 sequences, more than 15% found once. What was sequenced was blood. This clonotype was sampled from a woman aged 18-30 years with Graves' ophthalmopathy.

For the CDR3, the DNA is TGCAGCTACGGCGACCGAGGCATCACTGAAGCTTTCTTT. This sequence encodes CSYGDRGITEAFF. The genes are TRBV29-1 and TRBJ1-1; no clear D gene. The V gene lost 8 bases and the J gene lost 4 bases, with 17 bases spanning the gap. The length of the CDR3 is 13 residues. Germline V gene lookup returns CDR1 SQVTM and CDR2 ANQGSEA.